The next 18 T cell receptor beta chains were all read from a single sample in a study of shared clonotypes between healthy human individuals. The data were produced by immunoSEQ multiplex PCR, yet TCRdb's version contains in-frame clones alone and is incomplete. The sample has over 1.5 million clones, 95% to 99% seen once. Sequenced sample: naive CD4+ T cells sorted from blood. The sample's subset: CD45RA+ positively selected. Receptors were obtained from a man aged 25-45 years in good health.

The J gene is TRBJ2-2, the V gene TRBV10-3, with D perhaps TRBD1 (6 bases). The CDR3 is 16 residues long. Deletions cut 3 bases from V and 4 bases from J, with 15 bases between. Germline CDR1 ENHRY, CDR2 SYGVKD. CDR3 sequence reads: CAISEYRAPSTGELFF. As DNA, the CDR3 is TGTGCCATCAGTGAATACAGGGCCCCTAGCACCGGGGAGCTGTTTTTT.

V usage is TRBV5-1 and J usage is TRBJ2-7, with 7 bases matching TRBD1. This CDR3 has 13 residues. Germline CDR1 reads SGHRS; CDR2 reads YFSETQ. V lost 5 bases and J lost 5; bases outside the gene matches: 7. The DNA of the CDR3 is TGCGCCAGCAGGAGGGGGCAAGGTCACGAGCAGTACTTC. Protein sequence: CASRRGQGHEQYF.

J is TRBJ2-3 and V is TRBV5-1; TRBD2 matches at 8 bases. CDR3 size: 14 residues. The J segment lost 1 base and the V segment lost 4 bases, leaving 2 bases of the junction unmatched. CDR1 SGHRS and CDR2 YFSETQ come from the germline V gene. The CDR3 loop reads CASSQTSGTDTQYF. The CDR3 coding sequence is TGCGCCAGCAGCCAGACTAGCGGCACAGATACGCAGTATTTT.

This clone was picked up one time. The chain joins TRBV5-5 to TRBJ2-3; D gene unclear. Deletions cut 5 bases from V and 3 bases from J, with 25 bases between. Looked up from germline, CDR1 is SGHKS and CDR2 is YYEKEE (reference sequence). CDR3 length: 18 amino acids. The CDR3, as DNA: TGTGCCAGCAGTTCGGCTAATTGGCGAGGTCAGAGGACAGATACGCAGTATTTT. This sequence encodes CASSSANWRGQRTDTQYF.

About this clone: The same CDR3 arises from other DNA sequences in this sample as well. The chain recombines TRBV6-5 with TRBJ2-7; D is undetermined. V dropped 1 base and J dropped 0 bases, with 7 bases sitting between them. The germline gives CDR1 MNHEY, CDR2 SVGAGI. The CDR3 contains 14 residues. DNA for the CDR3: TGTGCCAGCAGTTACTTCAGTGACTCCTACGAGCAGTACTTC. It encodes CASSYFSDSYEQYF.

J is TRBJ1-1 and V is TRBV11-2; D perhaps matches TRBD1 (5 bases). Per germline, CDR1 SGHAT and CDR2 FQNNGV. The CDR3 spans 13 residues. The V gene lost 2 bases and the J gene lost 4 bases, with 8 bases spanning the gap. CDR3 in DNA: TGTGCCAGCAGCTTAAATCAGGGCACTGAAGCTTTCTTT. Protein product: CASSLNQGTEAFF.

The chain joins TRBV29-1 to TRBJ2-3; 8 bases line up with TRBD1. The CDR3 covers 13 residues. The ends lost 5 bases at V and 2 bases at J; junction bases unmatched: 3. CDR1 is SQVTM and CDR2 is ANQGSEA in the germline V gene. Here the CDR3 reads CSVMTGDTDTQYF. The CDR3 nucleotides are TGCAGCGTTATGACAGGGGACACAGATACGCAGTATTTT.

This clone was recorded only once. The V call is TRBV7-2, the J call TRBJ1-1, with TRBD1 identical over 7 bases. V gave up 4 bases and J gave up 4 bases; unmatched junction bases: 9. This CDR3 is 15 amino acids long. Per the germline V gene, CDR1 is SGHTA and CDR2 is FQGNSA. As DNA, the CDR3 is TGTGCCAGCAGCTATCAGGGGGTGCTTAGCACTGAAGCTTTCTTT. This encodes CASSYQGVLSTEAFF.

CDR3 coding DNA: TGTGCCAGCAGCGGTCCGGGACAGGGACGGACTGAAGCTTTCTTT. It is translated as CASSGPGQGRTEAFF. The chain employs TRBV7-2 and TRBJ1-1; 9 bases are a match to TRBD1. Germline V lookup: CDR1 SGHTA, CDR2 FQGNSA. Unmatched junction bases numbered 9, after V lost 5 bases and J lost 5 bases. The CDR3 sequence is 15 residues long.

The chain employs TRBV27 and TRBJ2-1; D call uncertain. Trimming removed 2 bases from V and 5 bases from J, with 16 bases in between. CDR3 length equals 16 residues. Germline values: CDR1 MNHEY, CDR2 SMNVEV (reference sequence). CDR3 region: CASSLQGALRNNEQFF. CDR3 DNA sequence: TGTGCCAGCAGTTTACAAGGAGCCCTTCGGAACAATGAGCAGTTCTTC.

This chain joins TRBV15 and TRBJ1-4; D is undetermined. Germline CDR1 is LNHNV and CDR2 is YYDKDF (reference sequence). This CDR3 region has 12 residues. V was clipped by 1 base and J by 8 bases, with 5 bases between them. DNA for the CDR3: TGTGCCACCAGCAGAGTCACGGAAAAACTGTTTTTT. Amino acid sequence: CATSRVTEKLFF.

The V and J genes are TRBV9 and TRBJ2-7; a weak D match, TRBD1 (6 bases). Germline V lookup: CDR1 SGDLS, CDR2 YYNGEE. This CDR3 has 14 residues. Trimming left V 0 bases short and J 7 bases short, with 14 bases between. CDR3 sequence reads: CASSVVQGRVEQYF. The CDR3, as DNA: TGTGCCAGCAGCGTAGTTCAGGGGAGAGTGGAGCAGTACTTC.

As regards this clone: Additional DNA sequences in this sample encode the identical CDR3. This sequence joins TRBV5-1 and TRBJ2-2; D is possibly TRBD1 or TRBD2 (5 bases each). Trimming removed 1 base at V and 4 bases at J, with 8 bases between. The length of the CDR3 is 14 residues. The V gene's germline CDR1 is SGHRS and CDR2 YFSETQ. The DNA for the CDR3 is TGCGCCAGCAGCTTGTCAGGGAGCACCGGGGAGCTGTTTTTT. This gives the protein CASSLSGSTGELFF.

This chain uses TRBV6-5 with TRBJ2-1; unclear D gene. Germline loops: CDR1 MNHEY, CDR2 SVGAGI. Trimming removed 6 bases at V and 2 bases at J, with 8 bases between. CDR3 length: 13 residues. CDR3 bases: TGTGCCAGCAGGAGAAGCACCTACAATGAGCAGTTCTTC. Its translation: CASRRSTYNEQFF.

The chain has TRBV9 and TRBJ2-2, with D tentatively TRBD1 (6 bases). CDR1 is SGDLS, CDR2 YYNGEE, per germline. The CDR3 has 15 amino acids. Trimming left V 0 bases short and J 7 bases short, with 13 bases between. The CDR3 loop reads CASSVATGQGGELFF. Here the CDR3 DNA reads TGTGCCAGCAGCGTAGCAACAGGGCAAGGCGGGGAGCTGTTTTTT.

Points on this clone: In the same sample, other DNA sequences code for this CDR3. The J gene is TRBJ2-6, the V gene TRBV15; D call uncertain. Germline V lookup: CDR1 LNHNV, CDR2 YYDKDF (reference sequence). V was pared by 1 base and J by 1 base, with 8 bases between. The CDR3 extends over 16 amino acids. CDR3 amino acids: CATSRGGGSGANVLTF. The CDR3 DNA reads TGTGCCACCAGCAGAGGAGGTGGATCTGGGGCCAACGTCCTGACTTTC. The full variable domain, with the rest looked up from reference TRBV15 and TRBJ2-6, is DAMVIQNPRYQVTQFGKPVTLSCSQTLNHNVMYWYQQKSSQAPKLLFHYYDKDFNNEADTPDNFQSRRPNTSFCFLDIRSPGLGDTAMYLCATSRGGGSGANVLTFGAGSRLTVL.

V usage is TRBV9 and J usage is TRBJ2-7, with TRBD1 matching over 8 bases. The germline gives CDR1 SGDLS, CDR2 YYNGEE. CDR3 length: 13 residues. The trim removed 0 bases at V and 5 bases at J, leaving 1 base unmatched. The CDR3, as DNA: TGTGCCAGCAGCGTAGCGACAGGGGACGAGCAGTACTTC. Residues: CASSVATGDEQYF.

The rearrangement joins TRBV19 to TRBJ2-1; TRBD2 matches 8 bases. This CDR3 is 14 amino acids long. J gave up 7 bases and V 10 bases, and 12 bases lay outside the gene matches. Germline CDR1 is LNHDA and CDR2 is SQIVND (reference sequence). Written as DNA, the CDR3 is TGTGCCACCGCAGGACTAGCCGTACGAAATGAGCAGTTCTTC. It specifies CATAGLAVRNEQFF. Full variable domain (outside the CDR3, taken from reference TRBV19 and TRBJ2-1): DGGITQSPKYLFRKEGQNVTLSCEQNLNHDAMYWYRQDPGQGLRLIYYSQIVNDFQKGDIAEGYSVSREKKESFPLTVTSAQKNPTAFYLCATAGLAVRNEQFFGPGTRLTVL.